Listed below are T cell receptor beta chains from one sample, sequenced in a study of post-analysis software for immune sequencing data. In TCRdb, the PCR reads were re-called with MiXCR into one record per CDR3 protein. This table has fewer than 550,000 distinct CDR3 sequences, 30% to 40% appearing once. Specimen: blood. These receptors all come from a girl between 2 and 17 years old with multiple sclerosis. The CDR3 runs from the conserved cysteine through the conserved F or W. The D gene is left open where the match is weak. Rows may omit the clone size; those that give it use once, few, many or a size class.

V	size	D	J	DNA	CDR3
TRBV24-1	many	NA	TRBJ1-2	TGTGCCACCAGTGATTTGCCCGGGTATGGCTACACCTTC	CATSDLPGYGYTF
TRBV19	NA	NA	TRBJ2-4	TGTGCCAGCCTAGCCCCATCCAAAAACATTCAGTACTTC	CASLAPSKNIQYF
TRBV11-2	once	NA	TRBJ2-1	TGTGCCAGCAGCCCCCGGCCAGAAGGCGCGACGATTGAGCAGTTCTTC	CASSPRPEGATIEQFF
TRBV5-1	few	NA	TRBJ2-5	TGCGCCAGCACCCAGGACCCGGAAGAGACCCAGTACTTC	CASTQDPEETQYF
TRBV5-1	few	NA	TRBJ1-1	TGCGCCAGCAGCTTGGACGGGGCCCCGAACACTGAAGCTTTCTTT	CASSLDGAPNTEAFF
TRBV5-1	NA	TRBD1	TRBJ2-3	TGCGCCAGCAGCTCTGCGACAGGGGCAGATACGCAGTATTTT	CASSSATGADTQYF
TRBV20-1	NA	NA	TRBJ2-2	TGCAGTGCTAGAGAAGTTACGGCCACCGGGGAGCTGTTTTTT	CSAREVTATGELFF
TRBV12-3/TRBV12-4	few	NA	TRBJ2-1	TGTGCCAGCAGTTTAGGGGGGTCACGGGACAATGAGCAGTTCTTC	CASSLGGSRDNEQFF
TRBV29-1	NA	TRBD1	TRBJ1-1	TGCAGCGTTGAAGATCCTGGCAGGGGGAGCACTGAAGCTTTCTTT	CSVEDPGRGSTEAFF
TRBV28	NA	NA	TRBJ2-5	TGTGCCAGCAGTACAGGCGGTTCGGAGACCCAGTACTTC	CASSTGGSETQYF
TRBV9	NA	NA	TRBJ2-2	TGTGCCAGCAGCGGTCAGGCCGCCGGGGAGCTGTTTTTT	CASSGQAAGELFF
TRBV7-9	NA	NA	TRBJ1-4	TGTGCCAGCAGCTTACAGGCACGGAGTAATGAAAAACTGTTTTTT	CASSLQARSNEKLFF
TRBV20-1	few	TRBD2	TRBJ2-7	TGCAGTGCTAGACCCTACCAATTGACTAGCGGGGCCTACGGGCAGTACTTC	CSARPYQLTSGAYGQYF
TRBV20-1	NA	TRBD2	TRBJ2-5	TGCAGTGCTAGAGTAGCGGGAGCTGAAGAGACCCAGTACTTC	CSARVAGAEETQYF
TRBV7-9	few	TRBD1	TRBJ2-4	TGTGCCAGCAGCTTACCCCAGGGGGCAGATGAGCAGTACTTC	CASSLPQGADEQYF
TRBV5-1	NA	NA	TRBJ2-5	TGCGCCAGCAGCCTAGGACGGAACCAAGAGACCCAGTACTTC	CASSLGRNQETQYF
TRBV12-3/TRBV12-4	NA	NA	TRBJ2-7	TGTGCCAGCAGTCCAGGACCGCAGTTGGGGCAGTACTTC	CASSPGPQLGQYF
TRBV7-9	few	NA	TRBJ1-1	TGTGCCAGCAGCTCTGATCATACTGAAGCTTTCTTT	CASSSDHTEAFF
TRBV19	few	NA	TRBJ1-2	TGTGCCAGTAGTATGGAGAGCTATGGCTACACCTTC	CASSMESYGYTF
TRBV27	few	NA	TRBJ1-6	TGTGCCAGCAGCCTCCAGGGTGGAGTTGATTCACCCCTCCACTTT	CASSLQGGVDSPLHF
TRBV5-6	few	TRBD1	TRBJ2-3	TGTGCCAGCAGCTTGGCACAGGGGACCCCGCAGTATTTT	CASSLAQGTPQYF
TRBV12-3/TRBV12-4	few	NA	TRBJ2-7	TGTGCCAGCAGTCACCGACAGCGGTTTTCCTACGAGCAGTACTTC	CASSHRQRFSYEQYF
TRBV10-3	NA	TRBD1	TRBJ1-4	TGTGCCATCAGTGAGCGGACAGGGGGGGACGAAAAACTGTTTTTT	CAISERTGGDEKLFF
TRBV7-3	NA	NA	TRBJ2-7	TGTGCCAGCAGCTTGACGGGGGCCGCTCTGGACGAGCAGTACTTC	CASSLTGAALDEQYF
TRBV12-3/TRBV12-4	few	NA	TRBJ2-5	TGTGCCAGCAGCCCAAGACAGAGGGAGACCCAGTACTTC	CASSPRQRETQYF
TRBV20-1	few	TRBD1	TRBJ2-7	TGCAGTGCTAGAGCAAGGACAGGGACCTACGAGCAGTACTTC	CSARARTGTYEQYF